This T cell receptor beta chain stems from a study of T cells after yellow fever vaccination. A 5'RACE template-switching step, the method used to make TCR cDNA, added a universal primer site and UMIs. TCRdb re-derived calls from the 5' RACE reads in MiXCR, one entry per CDR3 protein. This sample has roughly 340,000 distinct CDR3 sequences, with 8.5% to 10% found just once. This clonotype appeared a few times. The sample consisted of PBMCs, taken on the day of the first yellow fever vaccination. The TCR sequence derives from a man younger than 35 who received the YFV17D yellow fever vaccine.

In nucleotides, the CDR3 is TGCAGTGCTAGAACCCAAGCTGGAAACACCATATATTTT. Protein sequence: CSARTQAGNTIYF. The V and J genes are TRBV20-1 and TRBJ1-3; D not resolved. This CDR3 comprises 13 residues. Looked up from germline, CDR1 is DFQATT and CDR2 is SNEGSKA (reference sequence). V was clipped by 2 bases and J by 2 bases, with 7 bases between them.